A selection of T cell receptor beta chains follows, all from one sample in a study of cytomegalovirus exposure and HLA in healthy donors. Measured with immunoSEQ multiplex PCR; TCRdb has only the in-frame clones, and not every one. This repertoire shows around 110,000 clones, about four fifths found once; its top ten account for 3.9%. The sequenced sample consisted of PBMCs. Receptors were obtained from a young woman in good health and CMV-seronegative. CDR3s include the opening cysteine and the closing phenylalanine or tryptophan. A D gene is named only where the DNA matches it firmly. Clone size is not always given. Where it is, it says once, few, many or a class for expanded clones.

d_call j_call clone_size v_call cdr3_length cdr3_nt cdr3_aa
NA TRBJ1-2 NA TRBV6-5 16 TGTGCCAGCAGTTACTCGGACAGCCCGACCTCGTATGGCTACACCTTC CASSYSDSPTSYGYTF
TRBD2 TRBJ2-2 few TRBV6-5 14 TGTGCCAGCAGTGAAGGACTAGACACCGGGGAGCTGTTTTTT CASSEGLDTGELFF
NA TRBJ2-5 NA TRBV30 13 TGTGCCTGGAGTATGGGGGGTGATTGGGGTAGATACTTC CAWSMGGDWGRYF
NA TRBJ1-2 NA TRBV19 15 TGTGCCAGTACCTTCATTACGGGGGGCGCCGGGGGCTACACCTTC CASTFITGGAGGYTF
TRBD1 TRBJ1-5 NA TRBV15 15 TGTGCCACCAGCACGGACAGGGCAGAACCCCAGCCCCAGCATTTT CATSTDRAEPQPQHF
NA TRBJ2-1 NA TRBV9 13 TGTGCCAGCAGCCCGGGGAGGACCAATGAGCAGTTCTTC CASSPGRTNEQFF
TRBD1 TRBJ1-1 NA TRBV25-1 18 TGTGCCAGCAGAGCCAACGGGGGGACAGGGGTTACGAACACTGAAGCTTTCTTT CASRANGGTGVTNTEAFF
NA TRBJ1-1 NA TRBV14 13 TGTGCCAGCAGCCGCTTGGAGAACGCTGAAGCTTTCTTT CASSRLENAEAFF
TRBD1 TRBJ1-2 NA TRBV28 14 TGTGCCAGCAGTTTTAGGGACAGGGGGCATGGCTACACCTTC CASSFRDRGHGYTF
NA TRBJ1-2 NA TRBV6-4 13 TGTGCCAGCAGTGACGCAGGGGCGCGGGGCTACACCTTC CASSDAGARGYTF
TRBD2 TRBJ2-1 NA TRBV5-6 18 TGTGCCAGCAGCCCACCCGACATAGCGGGAGGAAACTACAATGAGCAGTTCTTC CASSPPDIAGGNYNEQFF
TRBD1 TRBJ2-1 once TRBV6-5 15 TGTGCCAGCAGCCGGGGACAGGGGGCCTACAATGAGCAGTTCTTC CASSRGQGAYNEQFF
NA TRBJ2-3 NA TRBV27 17 TGTGCCAGCAGTATAACACCGGGTGCAACTAGCACAGATACGCAGTATTTT CASSITPGATSTDTQYF
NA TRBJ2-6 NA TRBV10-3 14 TGTGCCATCAGGGAGCCTGAGGGGGCCAACGTCCTGACTTTC CAIREPEGANVLTF
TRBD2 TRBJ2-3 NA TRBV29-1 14 TGCAGCGTTGAGGGTAGCGGGATAACAGATACGCAGTATTTT CSVEGSGITDTQYF
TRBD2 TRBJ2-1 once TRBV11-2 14 TGTGCCAGCAGCACGGGACTAGCGGGATTTGAGCAGTTCTTC CASSTGLAGFEQFF
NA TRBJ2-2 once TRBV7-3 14 TGTGCCAGCAGCCCGCGGGGGAACACCGGGGAGCTGTTTTTT CASSPRGNTGELFF
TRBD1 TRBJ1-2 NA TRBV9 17 TGTGCCAGCAGCGTAGGGGGAGCTCGTGACAGGGCGGCTGGCTACACCTTC CASSVGGARDRAAGYTF
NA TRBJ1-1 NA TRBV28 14 TGTGCCAGCAGTACGAAGCGGCCGAACACTGAAGCTTTCTTT CASSTKRPNTEAFF
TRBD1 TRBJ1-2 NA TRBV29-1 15 TGCAGCGTTGAAGGCTTTCACCGGGACAGCTGGGGCTACACCTTC CSVEGFHRDSWGYTF
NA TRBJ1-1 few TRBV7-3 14 TGTGCCAGCAGCCTGGGGCGAACGAACACTGAAGCTTTCTTT CASSLGRTNTEAFF
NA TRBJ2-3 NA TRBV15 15 TGTGCCACCAGCAGACTAGGAGGAGCAACAGATACGCAGTATTTT CATSRLGGATDTQYF
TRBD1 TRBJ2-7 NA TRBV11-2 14 TGTGCCAGCAGCGCGACGACAGGGGCCCACGAGCAGTACTTC CASSATTGAHEQYF
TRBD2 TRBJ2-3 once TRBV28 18 TGTGCCAGCAGTGGCCCGGGACTAGCGGGAGTGGGTGCAGATACGCAGTATTTT CASSGPGLAGVGADTQYF
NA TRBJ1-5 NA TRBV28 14 TGTGCCAGCAGTTTCCAGGGCCTTAATCAGCCCCAGCATTTT CASSFQGLNQPQHF
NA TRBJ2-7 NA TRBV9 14 TGTGCCAGCAGCGTAGCTGACAGAGACTACGAGCAGTACTTC CASSVADRDYEQYF
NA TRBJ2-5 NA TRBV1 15 TGCACCAGCAGCCAAGATTTAAAGCGGGGGGAGACCCAGTACTTC CTSSQDLKRGETQYF
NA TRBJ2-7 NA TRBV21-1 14 TGTGCCAGCAGAAGTCTTGTCGGGGGCTACGAGCAGTACTTC CASRSLVGGYEQYF
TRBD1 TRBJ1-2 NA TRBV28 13 TGTGCCAGCAGTTTTCAGGGGGCTAGTGGCTACACCTTC CASSFQGASGYTF
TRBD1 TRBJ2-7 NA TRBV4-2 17 TGTGCCAGCAGCCAAGATGGCTGGACAGGGGGAACCTACGAGCAGTACTTC CASSQDGWTGGTYEQYF
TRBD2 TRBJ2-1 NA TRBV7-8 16 TGTGCCAGCAGCTTAAGGCGGGAGGGCCGGTACAATGAGCAGTTCTTC CASSLRREGRYNEQFF
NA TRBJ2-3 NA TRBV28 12 TGTGCCAGCAGTTACAGTGAAGATACGCAGTATTTT CASSYSEDTQYF
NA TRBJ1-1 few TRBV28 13 TGTGCCAGCAGTATCCGAGGGGGCACTGAAGCTTTCTTT CASSIRGGTEAFF
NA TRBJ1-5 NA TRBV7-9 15 TGTGCCAGCAGCTTAGGAACAGGTACGGGTCAGCCCCAGCATTTT CASSLGTGTGQPQHF
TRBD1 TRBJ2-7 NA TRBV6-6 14 TGTGCCAGCAGCTCACAGGGGGCGCAGAGCGAGCAGTACTTC CASSSQGAQSEQYF
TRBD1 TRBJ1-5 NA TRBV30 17 TGTGCCTGGAGCGGACAGGGAAGTTGGGGCGGCAATCAGCCCCAGCATTTT CAWSGQGSWGGNQPQHF
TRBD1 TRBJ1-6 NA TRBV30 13 TGTGCCTGGGTGGGGACAGGGAATTCACCCCTCCACTTT CAWVGTGNSPLHF
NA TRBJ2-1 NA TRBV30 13 TGTGCCTGGAGTGTTGCGGGGTCCAATGAGCAGTTCTTC CAWSVAGSNEQFF
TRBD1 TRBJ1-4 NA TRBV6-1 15 TGTGCCAGCAGTGGGAGACAGGGGGGTGCTGAAAAACTGTTTTTT CASSGRQGGAEKLFF
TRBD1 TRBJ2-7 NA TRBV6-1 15 TGTGCCAGCGGGAAGCTCCCGGGACAGCGCTACGAGCAGTACTTC CASGKLPGQRYEQYF
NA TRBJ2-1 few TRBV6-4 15 TGTGCCAGCAGTGAATCCGGGGGTTCCTACAATGAGCAGTTCTTC CASSESGGSYNEQFF
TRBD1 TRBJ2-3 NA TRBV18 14 TGTGCCAGCTCACCGGGACAGAACACAGATACGCAGTATTTT CASSPGQNTDTQYF
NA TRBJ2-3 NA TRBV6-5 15 TGTGCCAGCAGTTACTTGGAAACGGGGACAGATACGCAGTATTTT CASSYLETGTDTQYF
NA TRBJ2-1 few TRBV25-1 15 TGTGCCAGCAGTCCTCTTAGAGGCCTGCTTAATGAGCAGTTCTTC CASSPLRGLLNEQFF
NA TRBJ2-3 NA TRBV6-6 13 TGTGCCAGCAGTTACACAGGGTCGGATACGCAGTATTTT CASSYTGSDTQYF